This T cell receptor (beta chain) comes out of a study of T cell repertoires in cytomegalovirus infection. Study-wide context: It was recently identified HLA-C-restricted and well-studied HLA-B-restricted CMV epitopes that the study used. An indication of both CMV infection and matching HLA type came from public TCR beta signatures.

This clonotype was recorded a few times. Its matching antigen is unknown. Points from the study as a whole: Within the response measured ex vivo, HLA-C-restricted CMV-specific TCR beta clonotypes were dominant. Individuals carrying CMV plus the relevant HLA were identified by cumulative frequency of public TCR beta families.

TCRdb reprocessed the reads via MiXCR and lists one record per CDR3 protein. There are about 47,000 distinct CDR3 sequences in the sample; about 20% occur only once, and about 80% lies in the top ten. V lost 6 bases and J lost 8, with 16 bases in between. The CDR3 has 13 amino acids. Germline V gene data show CDR1 as PRHDT and CDR2 as FYEKMQ (reference sequence). The sequences come from CD8+ T cells from cultured PBMCs, collected from culture after CMV antigen stimulation. This TCR was recovered from a human donor in good health (CMV status not recorded). Some clones in this sample may be carry-over from other donors' samples. V and J are TRBV13 and TRBJ1-2; D is ambiguous. CDR3 bases: TGTGCCAGCAGACAGTCCCCTCTACAAGGCTACACCTTC. As protein: CASRQSPLQGYTF.